A single sample is the source of the 5 T cell receptor beta chains below, sequenced in a study of blood T cell repertoires in COVID-19. Here immunoSEQ multiplex PCR was the method, and the copy in TCRdb shows in-frame clones only, minus some. The table includes 200,000 to 300,000 clones, around 84% detected once. The sequencing input was peripheral blood. These receptors were collected from a man in his sixties with acute or convalescent COVID-19.

The chain uses TRBV6-1 and TRBJ1-2, with 7 bases lining up with TRBD1. The CDR3 is 14 residues long. Germline V gene lookup returns CDR1 MNHNS and CDR2 SASEGT. Trimming took 2 bases from V and 4 from J; bases not matched to a gene: 4. DNA for the CDR3: TGTGCCAGCAGTGAACCGGGACAGCGCTATGGCTACACCTTC. Its translation is CASSEPGQRYGYTF.

The V gene is TRBV10-1, the J gene TRBJ2-1, with D uncertain. The CDR3 has 13 residues. CDR1 WNHNN and CDR2 SYGVQD come from the germline V gene (reference sequence). Trimming stripped 2 bases from V and 7 bases from J, with 9 bases between. CDR3 region: CASSEGIANEQFF. The CDR3 DNA is TGCGCCAGCAGTGAGGGCATCGCTAATGAGCAGTTCTTC.

V gene TRBV15 combines with J gene TRBJ2-5, with a possible D match to TRBD2 (5 bases). Germline V CDR1 and CDR2: LNHNV, YYDKDF (reference sequence). Trimming removed 2 bases at V and 2 bases at J, with 12 bases between. CDR3 length: 15 residues. Here the CDR3 reads CATSRRGWEQETQYF. CDR3 coding DNA: TGTGCCACCAGCAGACGAGGGTGGGAACAAGAGACCCAGTACTTC.

CDR3 DNA sequence: TGCGCCAGCAGCCCTCCCCCGGGGACAGCATCCTACGAGCAGTACTTC. Protein product: CASSPPPGTASYEQYF. The rearrangement uses TRBV5-1 and TRBJ2-7; 7 positions agree with TRBD1. The germline V gene has CDR1 SGHRS and CDR2 YFSETQ. This CDR3 is built from 16 residues. V dropped 4 bases and J dropped 1; count of bases not matched to a gene: 11.

This clone appeared once. CDR3: CASSPPAQETQYF. In DNA, the CDR3 is TGTGCCAGCTCACCACCGGCCCAAGAGACCCAGTACTTC. The rearrangement uses TRBV18 and TRBJ2-5; D is uncertain. The CDR3 sequence is 13 residues long. The germline V gene has CDR1 KGHSH and CDR2 LQKENI. V lost 0 bases and J lost 1, with 3 bases in between.